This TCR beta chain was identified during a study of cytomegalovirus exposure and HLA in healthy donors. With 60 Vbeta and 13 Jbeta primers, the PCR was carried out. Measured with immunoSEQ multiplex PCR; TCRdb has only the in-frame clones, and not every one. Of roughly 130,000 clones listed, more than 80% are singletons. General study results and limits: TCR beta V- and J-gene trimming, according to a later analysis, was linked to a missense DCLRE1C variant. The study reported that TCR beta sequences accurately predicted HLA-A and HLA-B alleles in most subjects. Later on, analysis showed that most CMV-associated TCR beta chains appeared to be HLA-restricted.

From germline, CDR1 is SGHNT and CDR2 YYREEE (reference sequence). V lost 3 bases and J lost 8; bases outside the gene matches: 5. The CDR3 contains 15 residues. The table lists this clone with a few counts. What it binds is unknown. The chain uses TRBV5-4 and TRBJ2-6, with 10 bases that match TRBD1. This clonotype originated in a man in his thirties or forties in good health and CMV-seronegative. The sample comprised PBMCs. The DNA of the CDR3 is TGTGCCAGCAGCTCCGGGACAGGGGCGTCCAACGTCCTGACTTTC. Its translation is CASSSGTGASNVLTF.